This paragraph covers one TCR beta chain sequence. Its antigen is currently unknown. The treatment denotes: 19 received Ad26.COV2.S at low or high dose, single or two shots; several received placebo; per-sample allocation not given. Each sample was drawn 63 days after the first injection (of vaccine or placebo). An Ad26 vector that expressed Wuhan-strain SARS-CoV-2 spike constituted the vaccine. This specimen comes from a study of Ad26.COV2.S vaccination and SARS-CoV-2 variants. Study details: Once, or twice with 56 days between doses, Ad26.COV2.S was given intramuscularly. Regarding the study as a whole: Vaccine and placebo recipients had comparable breadth of non-spike TCRs. Considerable breadth of spike-specific CD8+ and CD4+ T cell responses has reportedly been documented following vaccination.

The data were produced by immunoSEQ multiplex PCR, yet TCRdb's version contains in-frame clones alone and is incomplete. The repertoire includes 400,000 to 450,000 clones, 90% of them detected once, and 10% to 15% sits in the top ten. The V end lost 5 bases, the J end lost 4 bases, and 18 bases lay between the germline ends. In germline, CDR1 is SEHNR, CDR2 FQNEAQ (reference sequence). The CDR3 is 16 amino acids. Sequenced here: peripheral blood, sampled in a trial of Ad26.COV2.S vaccine versus placebo. The TCR was taken from a person aged 18 to 59 who received the Ad26.COV2.S COVID-19 vaccine or a placebo. V usage is TRBV7-9 and J usage is TRBJ2-1; tentative D call: TRBD2 (6 bases). As DNA, the CDR3 is TGTGCCAGCAGCGTACCGGGACTTCCCGTTTACAATGAGCAGTTCTTC. Amino acid sequence: CASSVPGLPVYNEQFF.